A single sample gave rise to the 28 T cell receptor beta chains below, sequenced in a study of prognosis after radiotherapy for stage I lung cancer. Two-round multiplex PCR on genomic DNA was the method by which TCR beta CDR3 was amplified. For every TRBV and TRBJ gene, a specific primer was used in first-round PCR. TCRdb re-derived calls from the multiplex PCR reads in MiXCR, one entry per CDR3 protein. This table has 30,000 to 35,000 distinct CDR3 sequences, about half appearing once. This sample comprised PBMCs, obtained before or after stereotactic body radiation therapy (not recorded which). The source is a donor aged 50 or older with non-small cell lung cancer.

For this clonotype: The junction departs from germline at one end; a sequencing error may be responsible. The chain uses TRBV25-1 and TRBJ2-2; 7 bases fit TRBD1. CDR3 length equals 17 residues. Germline V lookup: CDR1 MGHDK, CDR2 SYGVNS. The CDR3 region is CASSDRNRTGEHRGAVF. The DNA for the CDR3 is TGTGCCAGCAGTGATAGGAACCGTACAGGGGAACACCGGGGAGCTGTTTTT.

This clonotype has a count of ten or more. The chain carries TRBV3-1 and TRBJ1-5; D is undetermined. V dropped 4 bases and J dropped 2 bases, with 21 bases sitting between them. Germline lookup yields CDR1 LGHDT and CDR2 YNNKEL (reference sequence). This CDR3 comprises 18 residues. CDR3 sequence: CASSPRTVLTSGNQPQHF. CDR3 DNA: TGTGCCAGCAGCCCAAGGACCGTCTTAACGTCCGGCAATCAGCCCCAGCATTTT.

There are many counts of this clonotype. The chain is built from TRBV29-1 and TRBJ2-5; 10 nucleotides match TRBD1. Germline V gives CDR1 SQVTM, CDR2 ANQGSEA. The J segment lost 6 bases and the V segment lost 6 bases, leaving 1 base of the junction unmatched. CDR3 length equals 11 residues. As DNA, the CDR3 is TGCAGCGTGGGACAGGGGAAGACCCAGTACTTC. As protein: CSVGQGKTQYF.

Remarks on this clonotype: A much larger clonotype is one base distant, so this may be a read error. The chain joins TRBV14 to TRBJ1-6, with a weak D call TRBD1 (5 bases). The germline V gene encodes CDR1 SGHDN and CDR2 FVKESK. The CDR3 consists of 14 residues. V dropped 8 bases and J dropped 4 bases, with 12 bases sitting between them. CDR3 in amino acids: CASSWTWYNSPLHF. CDR3 nucleotides: TGTGCCAGCTCGTGGACATGGTATAATTCACCCCTCCACTTT.

This clonotype was seen at least ten times. The chain links TRBV30 to TRBJ1-1; unclear D gene. The CDR3 length is 14 residues. The germline gives CDR1 GTSNPN, CDR2 SVGIG (reference sequence). V lost 4 bases to trimming and J lost 6 bases, with 18 bases between them. CDR3 in amino acids: CAWTLGAEGAEAFF. The CDR3 DNA is TGTGCCTGGACTTTAGGTGCGGAGGGTGCTGAAGCTTTCTTT.

V is TRBV28 and J is TRBJ2-6; D gene ambiguous. This CDR3 has 15 amino acids. Trimming left V 6 bases short and J 4 bases short, with 13 bases between. Germline loops: CDR1 MDHEN, CDR2 SYDVKM. DNA of the CDR3: TGTGCCAGCAGCCCCCTGGTTACCGGGGCCAACGTCCTGACTTTC. This encodes CASSPLVTGANVLTF.

Regarding this clonotype: A much larger clone is a single base away; this may be a read error. The rearrangement uses TRBV5-4 and TRBJ2-5; D remains unclear. The CDR3 runs 14 residues. Looked up from germline, CDR1 is SGHNT and CDR2 is YYREEE (reference sequence). DNA of the CDR3: TGTTCCAGCAGCTTGGCGGCAGCCCAAGAGACCCAGTACTTC. This encodes CSSSLAAAQETQYF.

Concerning this clonotype: The junction and the germline gene differ at one end; a read error may be behind it. This chain joins TRBV6-4 and TRBJ2-3, with TRBD2 identical over 7 bases. The CDR3 spans 16 residues. Germline CDR1 MRHNA, CDR2 SNTAGT. This CDR3 is CASSDSCGGSTDTHYF. DNA for the CDR3: TGTGCCAGCAGTGACTCCTGCGGGGGAAGCACAGATACGCATTATTTT.

This chain connects TRBV20-1 to TRBJ1-1, with D unclear. V was cut by 0 bases and J by 6 bases, with 14 bases left in between. This CDR3 region has 14 residues. Germline-derived CDR1 and CDR2 are DFQATT and SNEGSKA (reference sequence). The DNA of the CDR3 is TGCAGTGCTAGAGAAGACCCCTCTGCCCCTGAAGCTTTCTTT. This gives the protein CSAREDPSAPEAFF.

This chain joins TRBV20-1 and TRBJ2-2; D remains ambiguous. CDR3 length: 15 amino acids. Germline V CDR1 and CDR2: DFQATT, SNEGSKA (reference sequence). V was clipped by 2 bases and J by 6 bases, with 16 bases between them. This chain's CDR3 is CSARPGGMAAGELFF. CDR3 nucleotides: TGCAGTGCTAGACCGGGCGGTATGGCCGCCGGGGAGCTGTTTTTT.

This clonotype was seen ten or more times. The chain recombines TRBV9 with TRBJ1-2; TRBD1 matches at 11 bases. This CDR3 region has 16 residues. V gave up 3 bases and J gave up 0 bases; unmatched junction bases: 4. The germline V gene encodes CDR1 SGDLS and CDR2 YYNGEE. The CDR3 loop is CASSAGGQGANYGYTF. CDR3 bases: TGTGCCAGCAGCGCCGGGGGACAGGGGGCTAACTATGGCTACACCTTC.

J is TRBJ2-2 and V is TRBV7-8; 7 bases map to TRBD1. CDR1 is SGHVS and CDR2 is FQNEAQ in the germline V gene. Trimming took 1 base from V and 4 from J; bases not matched to a gene: 9. The CDR3 is 17 amino acids. This CDR3 reads CASSLGRRQGITGELFF. In nucleotides, the CDR3 is TGTGCCAGCAGCTTAGGGCGGAGACAGGGAATCACCGGGGAGCTGTTTTTT.

This clonotype has ten or more counts. The chain is built from TRBV5-1 and TRBJ1-1; D might be TRBD1 (5 bases). The CDR3 has 15 amino acids. Germline CDR1 SGHRS, CDR2 YFSETQ. V lost 0 bases to trimming and J lost 8 bases, with 17 bases between them. CDR3 residues: CASSLDGQGRGEAFF. For the CDR3, the DNA is TGCGCCAGCAGCTTGGACGGGCAGGGCCGAGGAGAAGCTTTCTTT.

This clonotype was seen at least ten times. The rearrangement links TRBV28 to TRBJ2-5; the match to TRBD1 covers 11 bases. The CDR3 loop spans 16 amino acids. Unmatched junction bases numbered 7, after V lost 6 bases and J lost 1 base. The germline CDR1 and CDR2 sequences are MDHEN and SYDVKM. CDR3 residues: CASRTGQGESQETQYF. The DNA of the CDR3 is TGTGCCAGCAGGACGGGACAGGGGGAATCCCAAGAGACCCAGTACTTC.

V is TRBV6-1 and J is TRBJ2-2; 10 bases align to TRBD1. The V segment lost 6 bases and the J segment 2 bases; nucleotides outside the gene matches: 9. CDR3 size: 17 residues. The germline V gene encodes CDR1 MNHNS and CDR2 SASEGT. Written as DNA, the CDR3 is TGTGCCAGCAGAACCGGACAGGGGGTATCTAACACCGGGGAGCTGTTTTTT. Its protein is CASRTGQGVSNTGELFF.

The sample holds many counts of this clonotype. This chain joins TRBV5-1 and TRBJ1-1, with no clear D. V gave up 4 bases and J gave up 1 base, with 8 bases separating them. The CDR3 loop spans 13 amino acids. In germline, CDR1 is SGHRS, CDR2 YFSETQ. CDR3 sequence (DNA): TGCGCCAGCAGCACTGGGTCGAACACTGAAGCTTTCTTT. Protein: CASSTGSNTEAFF.

This clonotype occurred many times. The V and J genes are TRBV7-2 and TRBJ1-5; D gene unclear. The CDR3 consists of 15 residues. V was pared by 2 bases and J by 3 bases, with 11 bases between. The germline gives CDR1 SGHTA, CDR2 FQGNSA. This CDR3 is CASSLPGPLNQPQHF. The CDR3 DNA follows: TGTGCCAGCAGCTTACCAGGACCCCTCAATCAGCCCCAGCATTTT.

This clonotype was counted at least ten times. This rearrangement joins TRBV7-9 to TRBJ1-4, with TRBD1 as a possible D gene (6 bases). Germline values: CDR1 SEHNR, CDR2 FQNEAQ (reference sequence). This CDR3 has 15 residues. Trimming shortened V by 5 bases and J by 5 bases, and 15 bases separated the two germline ends. CDR3 in amino acids: CASSPNAGQNEKLFF. The DNA for the CDR3 is TGTGCCAGCAGCCCCAATGCAGGACAGAATGAAAAACTGTTTTTT.

This clonotype was counted once. Compared with germline, one end of the junction differs, possibly owing to a read error. J is TRBJ2-2 and V is TRBV7-2; unclear D gene. This CDR3 has 13 residues. The V gene's germline CDR1 is SGHTA and CDR2 FQGNSA. The CDR3: CASSSHPTGELFF. CDR3 sequence (DNA): TGTGCCAGCAGTTCCCATCCCACCGGTGAGCTGTTTTTT.

With regard to this clonotype: With a far larger clone one base away, a read error is the likely cause. The rearrangement links TRBV6-5 to TRBJ2-2; TRBD1 matches at 8 bases. Germline assignment: CDR1 MNHEY and CDR2 SVGAGI. There are 13 residues in the CDR3. V lost 7 bases to trimming and J lost 7 bases; unmatched junction nucleotides: 5. CDR3 in DNA: TGTGCCAGCAAGGACAGGGTCGGCGGGGAGCTGTTTTTT. Protein: CASKDRVGGELFF.

This clonotype showed up many times. The chain has TRBV7-2 and TRBJ1-1; D is unresolved. The CDR3 loop spans 14 amino acids. Germline CDR1 reads SGHTA; CDR2 reads FQGNSA. V dropped 2 bases and J dropped 3 bases, with 10 bases sitting between them. The CDR3 here is CASSLYYQDTEAFF. The CDR3 nucleotides are TGTGCCAGCAGCTTATATTACCAGGACACTGAAGCTTTCTTT.

This clonotype has a count of ten or more. The chain uses TRBV6-2 or TRBV6-3 and TRBJ2-7; tentatively, D is TRBD1 or TRBD2 (5 bases each). Trimming stripped 11 bases from V and 12 bases from J, with 20 bases between. CDR1 is MNHEY, CDR2 SVGEGT, per germline. The CDR3 consists of 11 residues. CDR3 sequence: CAGGVPGRLYF. The CDR3 coding sequence is TGTGCCGGAGGAGTTCCGGGACGCTTGTACTTC.

This clonotype was recorded at least ten times. This chain uses TRBV19 with TRBJ2-5, with 10 bases matching TRBD1. Germline lookup yields CDR1 LNHDA and CDR2 SQIVND (reference sequence). The CDR3 loop spans 14 amino acids. V dropped 9 bases and J dropped 4; count of bases not matched to a gene: 8. CDR3 sequence (DNA): TGTGCCAGCTCGTCGACAGGGGGCAGAGAGACCCAGTACTTC. Translated, it gives CASSSTGGRETQYF.

This clonotype was picked up many times. The chain recombines TRBV6-1 with TRBJ2-1; D may be TRBD1 or TRBD2 (5 bases each). V lost 5 bases and J 2 bases, leaving 13 bases between the germline ends. Germline CDR1 and CDR2: MNHNS and SASEGT. The CDR3 extends over 15 amino acids. This CDR3 reads CASSRGTSTYNEQFF. The CDR3, as DNA: TGTGCCAGCAGTCGGGGCACGAGTACCTACAATGAGCAGTTCTTC.

The rearrangement links TRBV19 to TRBJ2-2; TRBD2 matches at 7 bases. J was trimmed by 8 bases and V by 4 bases; bases with no gene match: 19. The CDR3 has 18 amino acids. Germline V gene sequence: CDR1 LNHDA, CDR2 SQIVND (reference sequence). The CDR3 region is CASSTMTIGGTGYGELFF. The CDR3 bases are TGTGCCAGTAGTACCATGACTATCGGGGGGACCGGGTATGGGGAGCTGTTTTTT. The full variable domain, its missing parts supplied by reference TRBV19 and TRBJ2-2, is DGGITQSPKYLFRKEGQNVTLSCEQNLNHDAMYWYRQDPGQGLRLIYYSQIVNDFQKGDIAEGYSVSREKKESFPLTVTSAQKNPTAFYLCASSTMTIGGTGYGELFFGEGSRLTVL.

About this clonotype: At one end, the junction sequence differs from germline, possibly due to a read error. The chain carries TRBV7-2 and TRBJ2-2; TRBD1 matches 7 bases. In germline, CDR1 is SGHTA, CDR2 FQGNSA. The CDR3 is 17 residues long. This chain's CDR3 is CASSLAPAGGRTGELFF. CDR3 bases: TGTGCCAGCAGTTTAGCGCCGGCAGGGGGTAGAACCGGGGAGCTGTTTTTT. Complete variable domain (other parts from reference TRBV7-2 and TRBJ2-2): GAGVSQSPSNKVTEKGKDVELRCDPISGHTALYWYRQSLGQGLEFLIYFQGNSAPDKSGLPSDRFSAERTGGSVSTLTIQRTQQEDSAVYLCASSLAPAGGRTGELFFGEGSRLTVL.

With regard to this clonotype: The junction and the germline gene differ at one end; a read error may be behind it. The J gene is TRBJ2-2, the V gene TRBV6-1, with D perhaps TRBD1 or TRBD2 (5 bases each). Germline V gene sequence: CDR1 MNHNS, CDR2 SASEGT. The CDR3 length is 15 residues. CDR3 loop: CASSPGTANTVELFF. CDR3 DNA sequence: TGTGCCAGCAGTCCGGGGACGGCGAACACCGTGGAGCTGTTTTTT.

V is TRBV11-3 and J is TRBJ2-1; 7 nucleotides align to TRBD1. With 2 bases clipped from V and 8 bases from J, the junction kept 3 bases outside the gene matches. CDR1 SGHNT and CDR2 YENEEA come from the germline V gene. CDR3 length: 13 residues. CDR3 sequence reads: CASSLRQGHEQFF. The CDR3 DNA follows: TGTGCCAGCAGCTTACGACAGGGCCATGAGCAGTTCTTC.